This T cell receptor (beta chain) is from a study of blood T cell repertoires in COVID-19. About the research overall: T cells, B-cell-depleted T cells, or PBMCs supplied cDNA or gDNA.

This clone occurred once. The protocol was immunoSEQ multiplex PCR, while the TCRdb copy is restricted to in-frame clones and leaves out a portion. The sample consists of around 58,000 clones, about 91% of them appearing once. V lost 4 bases to trimming and J lost 9 bases; unmatched junction nucleotides: 8. The germline V gene has CDR1 SEHNR and CDR2 FQNEAQ (reference sequence). The CDR3 length is 15 residues. The chain employs TRBV7-9 and TRBJ1-6; TRBD1 aligns across 8 bases. The specimen sequenced was peripheral blood. The clonotype was recovered from a woman between 55 and 75 years old with active or convalescent COVID-19. DNA of the CDR3: TGTGCCAGCAGCTCAACCGGACAGGGCAGTTCACCCCTCCACTTT. It encodes CASSSTGQGSSPLHF.